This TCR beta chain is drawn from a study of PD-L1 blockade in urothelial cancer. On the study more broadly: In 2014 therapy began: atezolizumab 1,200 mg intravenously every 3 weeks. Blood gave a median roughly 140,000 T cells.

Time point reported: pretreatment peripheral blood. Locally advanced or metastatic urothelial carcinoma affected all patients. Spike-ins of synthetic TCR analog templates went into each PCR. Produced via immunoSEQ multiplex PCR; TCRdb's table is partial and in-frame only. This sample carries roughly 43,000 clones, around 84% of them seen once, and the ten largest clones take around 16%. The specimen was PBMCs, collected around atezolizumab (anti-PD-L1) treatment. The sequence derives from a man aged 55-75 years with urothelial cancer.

The CDR3 spells CASSPFPQGAGTEAFF. The CDR3 nucleotides are TGTGCCAGCTCACCTTTCCCACAGGGGGCCGGGACTGAAGCTTTCTTT. This chain links TRBV18 with TRBJ1-1; 9 bases agree with TRBD1. CDR3 length: 16 residues. Losses at the gene ends were 3 bases for V and 5 bases for J; bases not matched to a gene: 10. From germline, CDR1 is KGHSH and CDR2 LQKENI.